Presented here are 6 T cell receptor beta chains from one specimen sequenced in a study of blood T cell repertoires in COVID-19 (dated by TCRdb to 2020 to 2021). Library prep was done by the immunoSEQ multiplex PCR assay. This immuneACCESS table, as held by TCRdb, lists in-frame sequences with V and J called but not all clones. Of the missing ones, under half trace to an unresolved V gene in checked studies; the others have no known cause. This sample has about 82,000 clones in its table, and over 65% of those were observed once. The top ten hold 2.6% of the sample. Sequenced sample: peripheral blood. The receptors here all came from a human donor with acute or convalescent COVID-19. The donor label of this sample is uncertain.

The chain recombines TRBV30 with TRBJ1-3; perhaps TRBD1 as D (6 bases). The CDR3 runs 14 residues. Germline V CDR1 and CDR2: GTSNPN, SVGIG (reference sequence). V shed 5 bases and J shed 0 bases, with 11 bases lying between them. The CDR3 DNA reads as TGTGCCTGGGGGCAGGGGCTCTCTGGAAACACCATATATTTT. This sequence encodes CAWGQGLSGNTIYF.

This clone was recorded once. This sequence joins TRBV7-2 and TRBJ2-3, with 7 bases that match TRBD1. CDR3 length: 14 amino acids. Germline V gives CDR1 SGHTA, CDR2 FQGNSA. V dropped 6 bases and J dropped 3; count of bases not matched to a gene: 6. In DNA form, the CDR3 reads TGTGCCAGCAGTCGCAGGGGGAGTACAGATACGCAGTATTTT. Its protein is CASSRRGSTDTQYF. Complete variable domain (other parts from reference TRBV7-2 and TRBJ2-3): GAGVSQSPSNKVTEKGKDVELRCDPISGHTALYWYRQSLGQGLEFLIYFQGNSAPDKSGLPSDRFSAERTGGSVSTLTIQRTQQEDSAVYLCASSRRGSTDTQYFGPGTRLTVL.

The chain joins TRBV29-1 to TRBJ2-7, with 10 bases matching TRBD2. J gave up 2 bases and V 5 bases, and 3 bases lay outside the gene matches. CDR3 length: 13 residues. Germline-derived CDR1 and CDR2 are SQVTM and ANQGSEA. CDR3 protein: CSVQLAGTYEQYF. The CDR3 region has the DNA TGCAGCGTTCAACTAGCGGGGACCTACGAGCAGTACTTC.

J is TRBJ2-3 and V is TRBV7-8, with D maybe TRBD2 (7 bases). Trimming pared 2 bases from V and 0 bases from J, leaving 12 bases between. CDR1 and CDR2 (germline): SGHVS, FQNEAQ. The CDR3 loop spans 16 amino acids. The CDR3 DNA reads TGTGCCAGCAGCTTAAATGGGGGGGCTAGCACAGATACGCAGTATTTT. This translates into CASSLNGGASTDTQYF. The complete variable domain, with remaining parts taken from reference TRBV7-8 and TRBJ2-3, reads GAGVSQSPRYKVAKRGQDVALRCDPISGHVSLFWYQQALGQGPEFLTYFQNEAQLDKSGLPSDRFFAERPEGSVSTLKIQRTQQEDSAVYLCASSLNGGASTDTQYFGPGTRLTVL.

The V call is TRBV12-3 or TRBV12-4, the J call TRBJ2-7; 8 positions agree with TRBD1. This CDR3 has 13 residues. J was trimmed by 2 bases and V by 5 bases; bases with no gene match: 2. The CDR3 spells CASSKTGAYEQYV. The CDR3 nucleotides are TGTGCCAGCAGTAAGACAGGGGCCTACGAGCAGTACGTC.

CDR3 nucleotide sequence: TGTGCCAGTAGTATAATAGGACTAGCGGGGGGGAACACCGGGGAGCTGTTTTTT. Translation gives CASSIIGLAGGNTGELFF. The chain employs TRBV19 and TRBJ2-2, with TRBD2 matching 14 bases. The J segment lost 1 base and the V segment lost 2 bases, leaving 3 bases of the junction unmatched. The CDR3 is 18 residues long. Germline assignment: CDR1 LNHDA and CDR2 SQIVND (reference sequence).